This T cell receptor beta chain was observed in a study of early T cells in non-severe SARS-CoV-2 infection. Each single cDNA molecule received a unique molecular identifier. TCRdb re-called the 5' RACE reads through MiXCR, storing one row per CDR3 protein. The sample lists approximately 47,000 distinct CDR3 sequences, around a tenth occurring once. The CDR3 has 16 residues. V lost 3 bases to trimming and J lost 3 bases, with 15 bases between them. Study-wide results and caveats: VDJdb-based matching was biased toward anti-spike CD8 responses and missed private and CD4 specificities.

There are many counts of this clonotype. The antigen remains undetermined. The source material was whole blood, sampled at baseline. The receptor was derived from an adult who was a healthcare worker with PCR-confirmed SARS-CoV-2 infection or an uninfected control (not recorded which). The chain joins TRBV12-3 or TRBV12-4 to TRBJ1-5, with unresolved D. The CDR3 reads CASSFSRGLYNQPQHF. The CDR3 DNA reads as TGTGCCAGCAGTTTCAGCCGCGGGCTTTACAATCAGCCCCAGCATTTT.